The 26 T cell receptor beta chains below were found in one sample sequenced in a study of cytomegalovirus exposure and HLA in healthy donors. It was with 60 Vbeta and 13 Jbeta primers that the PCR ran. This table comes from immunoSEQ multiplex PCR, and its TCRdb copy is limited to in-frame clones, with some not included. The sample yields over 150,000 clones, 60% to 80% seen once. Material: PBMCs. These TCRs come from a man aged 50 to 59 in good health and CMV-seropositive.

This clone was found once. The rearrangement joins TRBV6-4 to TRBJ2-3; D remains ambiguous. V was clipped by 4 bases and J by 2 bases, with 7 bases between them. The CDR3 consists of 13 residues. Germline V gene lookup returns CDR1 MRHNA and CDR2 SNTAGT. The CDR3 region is CASSARVTDTQYF. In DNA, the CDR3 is TGTGCCAGCAGTGCCCGCGTCACAGATACGCAGTATTTT.

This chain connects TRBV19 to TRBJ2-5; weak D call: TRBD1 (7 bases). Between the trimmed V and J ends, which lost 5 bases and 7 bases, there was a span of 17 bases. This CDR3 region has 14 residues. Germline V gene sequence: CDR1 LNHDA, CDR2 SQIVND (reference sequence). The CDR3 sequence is CASSPAGGDRTQYF. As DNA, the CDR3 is TGTGCCAGTAGTCCCGCGGGCGGGGACAGGACCCAGTACTTC.

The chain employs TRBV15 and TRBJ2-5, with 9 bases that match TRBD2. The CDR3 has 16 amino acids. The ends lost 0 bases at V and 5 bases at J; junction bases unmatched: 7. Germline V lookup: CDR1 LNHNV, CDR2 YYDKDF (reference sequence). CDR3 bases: TGTGCCACCAGCAGAGATCCGGGACTAGCTGGGGAGACCCAGTACTTC. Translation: CATSRDPGLAGETQYF.

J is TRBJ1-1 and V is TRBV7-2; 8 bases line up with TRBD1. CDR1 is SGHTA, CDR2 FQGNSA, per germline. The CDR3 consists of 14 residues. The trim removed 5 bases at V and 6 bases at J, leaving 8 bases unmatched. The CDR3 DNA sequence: TGTGCCAGCAGCCGGGACAGGTCTCGGGCTGAAGCTTTCTTT. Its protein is CASSRDRSRAEAFF.

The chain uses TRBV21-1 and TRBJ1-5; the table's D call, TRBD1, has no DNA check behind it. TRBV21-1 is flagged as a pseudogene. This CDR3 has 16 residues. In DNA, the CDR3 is TGTGCCATCCCAAAATGTCGCAGGGCCCGCAATCAGCCCCAGCATTTT. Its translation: CAIPKCRRARNQPQHF.

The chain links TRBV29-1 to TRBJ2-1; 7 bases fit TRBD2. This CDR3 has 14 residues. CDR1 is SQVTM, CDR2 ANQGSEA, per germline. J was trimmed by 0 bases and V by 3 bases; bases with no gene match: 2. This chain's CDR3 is CSVDGGSSYNEQFF. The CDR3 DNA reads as TGCAGCGTTGACGGGGGGAGCTCCTACAATGAGCAGTTCTTC.

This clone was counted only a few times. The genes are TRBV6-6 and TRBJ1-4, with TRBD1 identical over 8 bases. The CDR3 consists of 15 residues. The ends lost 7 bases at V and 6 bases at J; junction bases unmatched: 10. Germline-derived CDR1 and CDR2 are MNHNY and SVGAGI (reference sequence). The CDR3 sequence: CASTYDRGGDEKLFF. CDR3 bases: TGTGCCAGCACGTACGACAGGGGCGGGGATGAAAAACTGTTTTTT.

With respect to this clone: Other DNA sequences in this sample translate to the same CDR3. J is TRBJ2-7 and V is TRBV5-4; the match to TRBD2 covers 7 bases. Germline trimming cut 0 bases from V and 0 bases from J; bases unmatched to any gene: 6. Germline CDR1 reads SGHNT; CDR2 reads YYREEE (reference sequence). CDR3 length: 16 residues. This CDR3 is CASSLGGGGSSYEQYF. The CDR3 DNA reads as TGTGCCAGCAGCTTGGGGGGCGGGGGTAGCTCCTACGAGCAGTACTTC.

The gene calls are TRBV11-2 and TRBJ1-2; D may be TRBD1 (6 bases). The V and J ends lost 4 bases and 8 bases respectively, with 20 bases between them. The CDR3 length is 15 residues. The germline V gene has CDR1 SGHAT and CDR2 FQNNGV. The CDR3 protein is CASSSQLEGGQGYTF. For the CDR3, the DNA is TGTGCCAGCAGCTCCCAGCTGGAGGGGGGGCAAGGCTACACCTTC.

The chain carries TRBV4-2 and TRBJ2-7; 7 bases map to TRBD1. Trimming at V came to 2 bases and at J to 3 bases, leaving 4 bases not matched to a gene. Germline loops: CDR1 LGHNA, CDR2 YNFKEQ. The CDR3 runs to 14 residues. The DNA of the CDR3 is TGTGCCAGCAGCCAAAGGACAGGTTACTACGAGCAGTACTTC. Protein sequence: CASSQRTGYYEQYF.

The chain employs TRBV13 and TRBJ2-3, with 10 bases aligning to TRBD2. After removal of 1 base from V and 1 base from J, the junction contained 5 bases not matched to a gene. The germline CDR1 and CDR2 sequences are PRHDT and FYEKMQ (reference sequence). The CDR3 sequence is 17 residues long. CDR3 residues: CASSLEAGGPGTDTQYF. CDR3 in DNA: TGTGCCAGCAGCTTAGAAGCGGGGGGGCCGGGCACAGATACGCAGTATTTT. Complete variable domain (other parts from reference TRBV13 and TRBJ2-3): AAGVIQSPRHLIKEKRETATLKCYPIPRHDTVYWYQQGPGQDPQFLISFYEKMQSDKGSIPDRFSAQQFSDYHSELNMSSLELGDSALYFCASSLEAGGPGTDTQYFGPGTRLTVL.

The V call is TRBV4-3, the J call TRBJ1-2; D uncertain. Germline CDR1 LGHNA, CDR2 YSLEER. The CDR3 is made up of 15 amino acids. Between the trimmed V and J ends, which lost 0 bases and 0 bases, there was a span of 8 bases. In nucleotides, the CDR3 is TGCGCCAGCAGCCAAGATACTGCGGCTAACTATGGCTACACCTTC. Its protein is CASSQDTAANYGYTF.

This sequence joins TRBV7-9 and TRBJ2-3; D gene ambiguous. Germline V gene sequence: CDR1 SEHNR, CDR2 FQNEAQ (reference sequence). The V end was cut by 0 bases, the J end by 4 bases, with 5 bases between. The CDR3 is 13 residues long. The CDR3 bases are TGTGCCAGCAGCTTAGCATCCGCAGATACGCAGTATTTT. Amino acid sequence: CASSLASADTQYF.

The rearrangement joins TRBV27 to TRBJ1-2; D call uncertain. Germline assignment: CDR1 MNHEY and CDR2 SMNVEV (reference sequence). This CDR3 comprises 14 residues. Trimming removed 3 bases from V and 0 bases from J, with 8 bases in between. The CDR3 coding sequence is TGTGCCAGCAGTTTCAGTGCTGCTAACTATGGCTACACCTTC. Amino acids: CASSFSAANYGYTF.

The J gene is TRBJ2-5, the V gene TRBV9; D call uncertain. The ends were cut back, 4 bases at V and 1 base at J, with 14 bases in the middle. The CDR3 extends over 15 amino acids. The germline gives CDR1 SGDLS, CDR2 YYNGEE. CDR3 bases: TGTGCCAGCAGCCCTAGTTCTCAGAGCCAAGAGACCCAGTACTTC. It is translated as CASSPSSQSQETQYF.

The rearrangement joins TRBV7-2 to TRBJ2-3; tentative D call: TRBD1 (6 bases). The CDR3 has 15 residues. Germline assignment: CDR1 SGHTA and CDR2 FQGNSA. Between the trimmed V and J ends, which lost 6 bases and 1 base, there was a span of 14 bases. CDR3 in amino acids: CASSLAGAGTDTQYF. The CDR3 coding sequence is TGTGCCAGCAGTCTCGCAGGGGCCGGCACAGATACGCAGTATTTT. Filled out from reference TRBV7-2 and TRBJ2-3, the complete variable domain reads GAGVSQSPSNKVTEKGKDVELRCDPISGHTALYWYRQSLGQGLEFLIYFQGNSAPDKSGLPSDRFSAERTGGSVSTLTIQRTQQEDSAVYLCASSLAGAGTDTQYFGPGTRLTVL.

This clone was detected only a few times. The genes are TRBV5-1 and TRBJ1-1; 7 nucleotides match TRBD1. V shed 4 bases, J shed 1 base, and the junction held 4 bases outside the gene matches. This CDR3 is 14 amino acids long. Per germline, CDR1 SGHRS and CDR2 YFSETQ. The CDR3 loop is CASSPGTENTEAFF. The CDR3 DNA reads TGCGCCAGCAGCCCCGGGACAGAGAACACTGAAGCTTTCTTT.

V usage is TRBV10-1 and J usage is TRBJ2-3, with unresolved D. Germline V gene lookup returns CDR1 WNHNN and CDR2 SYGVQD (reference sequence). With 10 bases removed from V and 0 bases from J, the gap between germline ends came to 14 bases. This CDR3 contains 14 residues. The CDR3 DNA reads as TGCGCCACACTCGGAGTACTTAGCACAGATACGCAGTATTTT. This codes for CATLGVLSTDTQYF.

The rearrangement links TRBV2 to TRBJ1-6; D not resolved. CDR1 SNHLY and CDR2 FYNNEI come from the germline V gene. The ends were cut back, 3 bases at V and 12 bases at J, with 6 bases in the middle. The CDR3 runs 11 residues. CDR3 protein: CASSDPGPLHF. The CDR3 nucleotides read TGTGCCAGCAGTGATCCCGGACCCCTCCACTTT. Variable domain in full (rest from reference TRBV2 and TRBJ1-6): EPEVTQTPSHQVTQMGQEVILRCVPISNHLYFYWYRQILGQKVEFLVSFYNNEISEKSEIFDDQFSVERPDGSNFTLKIRSTKLEDSAMYFCASSDPGPLHFGNGTRLTVT.

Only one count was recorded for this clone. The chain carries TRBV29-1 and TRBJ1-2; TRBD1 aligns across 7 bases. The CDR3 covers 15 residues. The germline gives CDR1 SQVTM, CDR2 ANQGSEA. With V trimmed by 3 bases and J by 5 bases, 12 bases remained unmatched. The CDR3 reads CSVEERQGAYYGYTF. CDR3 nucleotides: TGCAGCGTTGAGGAAAGACAGGGAGCGTATTATGGCTACACCTTC. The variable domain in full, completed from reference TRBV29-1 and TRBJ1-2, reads SAVISQKPSRDICQRGTSLTIQCQVDSQVTMMFWYRQQPGQSLTLIATANQGSEATYESGFVIDKFPISRPNLTFSTLTVSNMSPEDSSIYLCSVEERQGAYYGYTFGSGTRLTVV.

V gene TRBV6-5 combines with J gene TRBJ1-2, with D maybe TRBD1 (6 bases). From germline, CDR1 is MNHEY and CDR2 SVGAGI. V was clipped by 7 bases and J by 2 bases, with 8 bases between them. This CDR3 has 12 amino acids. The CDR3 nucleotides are TGTGCCAGCACCGGACAGAACTATGGCTACACCTTC. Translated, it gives CASTGQNYGYTF.

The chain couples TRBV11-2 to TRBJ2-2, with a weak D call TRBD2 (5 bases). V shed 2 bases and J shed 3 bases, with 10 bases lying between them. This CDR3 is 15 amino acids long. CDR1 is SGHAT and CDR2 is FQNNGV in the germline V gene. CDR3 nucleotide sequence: TGTGCCAGCAGCTTAACGCTGAGGGACACCGGGGAGCTGTTTTTT. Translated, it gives CASSLTLRDTGELFF.

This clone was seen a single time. CDR3 region: CASSQDRTAVNTQYF. In DNA, the CDR3 is TGCGCCAGCAGCCAAGATAGGACAGCGGTCAATACGCAGTATTTT. This chain joins TRBV4-3 and TRBJ2-3; D is possibly TRBD1 (6 bases). The germline V gene encodes CDR1 LGHNA and CDR2 YSLEER. The CDR3 is made up of 15 amino acids. With 0 bases removed from V and 7 bases from J, the gap between germline ends came to 14 bases.

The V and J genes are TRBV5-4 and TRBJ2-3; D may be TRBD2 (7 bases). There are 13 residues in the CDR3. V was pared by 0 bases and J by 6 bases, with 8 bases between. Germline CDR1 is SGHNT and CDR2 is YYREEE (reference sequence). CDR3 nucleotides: TGTGCCAGCAGCTTGGAGGGGGGGGATACGCAGTATTTT. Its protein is CASSLEGGDTQYF. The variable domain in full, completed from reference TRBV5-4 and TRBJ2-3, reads ETGVTQSPTHLIKTRGQQVTLRCSSQSGHNTVSWYQQALGQGPQFIFQYYREEENGRGNFPPRFSGLQFPNYSSELNVNALELDDSALYLCASSLEGGDTQYFGPGTRLTVL.

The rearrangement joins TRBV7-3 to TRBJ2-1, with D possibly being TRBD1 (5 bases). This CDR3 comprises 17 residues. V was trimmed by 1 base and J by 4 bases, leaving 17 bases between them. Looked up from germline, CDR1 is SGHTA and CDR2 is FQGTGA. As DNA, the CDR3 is TGTGCCAGCAGCTTAATAGGACATGGCCCCCTTTACAATGAGCAGTTCTTC. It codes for CASSLIGHGPLYNEQFF.

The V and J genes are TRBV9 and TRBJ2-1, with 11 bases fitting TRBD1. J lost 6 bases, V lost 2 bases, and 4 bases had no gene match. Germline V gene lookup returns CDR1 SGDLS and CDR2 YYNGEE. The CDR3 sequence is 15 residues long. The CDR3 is CASSVAGTGGNEQFF. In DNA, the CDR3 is TGTGCCAGCAGCGTCGCCGGGACAGGGGGCAATGAGCAGTTCTTC.